This is a list of T cell receptor beta chains from one sample in a study of blood T cell repertoires in COVID-19. Sequencing used immunoSEQ multiplex PCR; TCRdb keeps in-frame clones, though not all of them. The sample carries 250,000 or so clones, 88% recorded once. Sample: peripheral blood. Receptors originate from an elderly man with acute or convalescent COVID-19. CDR3s include the opening cysteine and the closing phenylalanine or tryptophan. The order of the fields is D gene, clone size, J gene, V gene, CDR3 DNA, CDR3 protein. A D gene is named only where the DNA matches it firmly. Size is omitted from some rows. Given values are once, few, many or a class for expanded clones.

>TRBD1|NA|TRBJ2-5|TRBV6-5
TGTGCCAGCAGTAACCGACAGGGGACGGGAGAGACCCAGTACTTC
CASSNRQGTGETQYF
>TRBD1|NA|TRBJ2-7|TRBV5-1
TGCGCCAGCAGCGTAAGACAGGGGTATTTCCCCTACGAGCAGTACTTC
CASSVRQGYFPYEQYF
>TRBD1|NA|TRBJ1-6|TRBV9
TGTGCCAGCAGCGCCACCGGGACAGAAAATTCACCCCTCCACTTT
CASSATGTENSPLHF
>TRBD1|NA|TRBJ1-6|TRBV5-6
TGTGCCAGCAGCTTCGGACAGGGCTATAATTCACCCCTCCACTTT
CASSFGQGYNSPLHF
>TRBD1|NA|TRBJ2-7|TRBV27
TGTGCCAGCAGTCCTAGAAGACAGGGGGCCGAGCAGTACTTC
CASSPRRQGAEQYF
>NA|NA|TRBJ1-4|TRBV5-5
TGTGCCAGCAGCTTGCAGGGGCCCTCTGCAACTAATGAAAAACTGTTTTTT
CASSLQGPSATNEKLFF
>NA|NA|TRBJ1-1|TRBV4-2
TGTGCCAGCAGCCAAGATAGCGGGCCTAACACTGAAGCTTTCTTT
CASSQDSGPNTEAFF
>NA|NA|TRBJ1-2|TRBV6-5
TGTGCCAGCAGTCAACAGGGATATGGCTACACCTTC
CASSQQGYGYTF
>NA|NA|TRBJ2-6|TRBV9
TGTGCCAGCAGCGTCAGGGTATTAGGCTCTGGGGCCAACGTCCTGACTTTC
CASSVRVLGSGANVLTF
>TRBD1|NA|TRBJ1-4|TRBV11-2
TGTGCCAGCACCCAGACAGGGTCTAATGAAAAACTGTTTTTT
CASTQTGSNEKLFF
>NA|NA|TRBJ1-6|TRBV27
TGTGCCAGCAGTTTTCGGGCAGGGGTCTATAATTCACCCCTCCACTTT
CASSFRAGVYNSPLHF
>TRBD1|NA|TRBJ2-2|TRBV2
TGTGCCAGCCTCGGCGAGGGGGCGAAGACCGGGGAGCTGTTTTTT
CASLGEGAKTGELFF
>TRBD1|NA|TRBJ1-4|TRBV19
TGTGCCAGTAGTGGGATACCGGGACAGGGTAATGAAAAACTGTTTTTT
CASSGIPGQGNEKLFF
>TRBD2|NA|TRBJ2-3|TRBV4-2
TGTGCCAGCAGCTTCCAGCGGGGTCACACAGATACGCAGTATTTT
CASSFQRGHTDTQYF
>TRBD2|once|TRBJ2-2|TRBV5-4
TGTGCCAGCAGCCGTACTAGCGTGAACACCGGGGAGCTGTTTTTT
CASSRTSVNTGELFF
>TRBD1|NA|TRBJ1-4|TRBV7-6
TGTGCCAGCAGCTTAGCACCGGGACAGGTTGTTAATGAAAAACTGTTTTTT
CASSLAPGQVVNEKLFF
>NA|NA|TRBJ2-1|TRBV9
TGTGCCAGCAGCGTAGTGGCAGGGACCTACAATGAGCAGTTCTTC
CASSVVAGTYNEQFF
>TRBD1|NA|TRBJ2-2|TRBV28
TGTGCCACCATCCGGGACAGGGACACCGGGGAGCTGTTTTTT
CATIRDRDTGELFF
>NA|NA|TRBJ1-2|TRBV5-4
TGTGCCAGCAGCTTGCAGGGGACGAACTATGGCTACACCTTC
CASSLQGTNYGYTF
>TRBD1|NA|TRBJ1-2|TRBV4-3
TGCGCCAGCAGTCCCGAGCAGGGGGCTAGGTATGGCTACACCTTC
CASSPEQGARYGYTF
>TRBD1|NA|TRBJ2-1|TRBV29-1
TGCAGCGCAAATACCGGGACAGGGGGCTACAATGAGCAGTTCTTC
CSANTGTGGYNEQFF
>NA|once|TRBJ2-7|TRBV7-9
TGTGCCAGCAGCTCTAACCCCCCCCGGTACGAGCAGTACTTC
CASSSNPPRYEQYF
>NA|NA|TRBJ1-2|TRBV28
TGTGCCAGCAGTACCGGGACACCCTATGGCTACACCTTC
CASSTGTPYGYTF
>TRBD1|NA|TRBJ1-2|TRBV19
TGTGCCACGTGGGACAGACTAAACTATGGCTACACCTTC
CATWDRLNYGYTF
>NA|NA|TRBJ1-2|TRBV27
TGTGCCAGCAAATCCGGAGCACTCCGAAACTATGGCTACACCTTC
CASKSGALRNYGYTF
>TRBD2|NA|TRBJ2-2|TRBV7-3
TGTGCCAGCAGCTCGCCGGGACTAGCGGGGGGGGAGCTGTTTTTT
CASSSPGLAGGELFF
>TRBD2|NA|TRBJ2-7|TRBV2
TGTGCCAGCTCGATGGGGGGGAGGTACGAGCAGTACTTC
CASSMGGRYEQYF
>TRBD1|few|TRBJ1-3|TRBV19
TGTGCCACCGGACAGGGGACTGGAAACACCATATATTTT
CATGQGTGNTIYF
>TRBD1|few|TRBJ2-5|TRBV3-1/TRBV3-2
TGTGCCAGCAGCCAAAATACAGGGGGCGATGAGACCCAGTACTTC
CASSQNTGGDETQYF
>TRBD2|NA|TRBJ2-3|TRBV11-2
TGTGCCAGCAGGGAAGGCGGGGGGGCAGATACGCAGTATTTT
CASREGGGADTQYF
>TRBD1|NA|TRBJ1-2|TRBV4-2
TGTGCCAGCAGCCAAGCTGGGACAGGGCTTACCTATGGCTACACCTTC
CASSQAGTGLTYGYTF
>NA|NA|TRBJ1-1|TRBV3-1/TRBV3-2
TGTGCCAGCAGCCAAGGGGGGGGAACTGAAGCTTTCTTT
CASSQGGGTEAFF
>TRBD2|NA|TRBJ2-1|TRBV3-1/TRBV3-2
TGTGCCAGCAGCCAAGTCAGGACTAGTACCTACAATGAGCAGTTCTTC
CASSQVRTSTYNEQFF
>NA|NA|TRBJ2-3|TRBV4-2
TGTGCCAGCAGCCAAGAGGGTGGAGGGACAGATACGCAGTATTTT
CASSQEGGGTDTQYF
>NA|NA|TRBJ1-1|TRBV5-1
TGCGCCAGCAGCTTGGACCCGAAAGTTTTGAGCACTGAAGCTTTCTTT
CASSLDPKVLSTEAFF
>TRBD1|once|TRBJ1-3|TRBV24-1
TGTGCCACCAGTGGAGGGACAGCGGATAAAGGAAACACCATATATTTT
CATSGGTADKGNTIYF
>NA|NA|TRBJ1-2|TRBV7-9
TGTGCCAGCAGCTTAGGATGGCTTCGATATGGCTACACCTTC
CASSLGWLRYGYTF
>TRBD2|NA|TRBJ2-3|TRBV28
TGTGCCAGCAAGCAGGGTGGACTAGTCCCAGATACGCAGTATTTT
CASKQGGLVPDTQYF
>NA|NA|TRBJ2-7|TRBV5-6
TGTGCCAGCAGCTTCAGTACAGAAACCTACGAGCAGTACTTC
CASSFSTETYEQYF
>NA|NA|TRBJ2-1|TRBV10-3
TGTGCCACCACCCCCCTCGGGGACTCCTACAATGAGCAGTTCTTC
CATTPLGDSYNEQFF
>TRBD1|NA|TRBJ2-5|TRBV11-3
TGTGCCAGCAGCTTATCAGGGGGCCAAGAGACCCAGTACTTC
CASSLSGGQETQYF